These T cell receptor beta chains were read from a single sample in a study of early T cells in non-severe SARS-CoV-2 infection. Via MiXCR, TCRdb re-called the 5' RACE reads, giving one row per CDR3 protein. In the table there are about 50,000 distinct CDR3 sequences, approximately 8.5% of which are singletons. The sequencing input was whole blood. The receptors shown here come from an adult who was a healthcare worker with PCR-confirmed SARS-CoV-2 infection or an uninfected control (not recorded which). Both conserved end residues are part of each CDR3. A D gene is named only where the DNA matches it firmly. Expanded clones get a size class; other rows say once, few or many, or leave the size out.

TRBD1	TRBJ2-1	.	TRBV5-4	CASSARTGDYNEQFF	TGTGCCAGCAGCGCCCGGACAGGAGACTACAATGAGCAGTTCTTC
TRBD1	TRBJ2-2	few	TRBV13	CASSPGGITGELFF	TGTGCCAGCAGCCCAGGGGGAATCACCGGGGAGCTGTTTTTT
.	TRBJ2-7	.	TRBV25-1	CASRSQGGGQTYEQYF	TGTGCCAGCAGAAGCCAAGGGGGGGGACAAACCTACGAGCAGTACTTC
TRBD2	TRBJ2-1	many	TRBV4-3	CASSQGIAGSVYNEQFF	TGCGCCAGCAGCCAAGGTATAGCGGGTTCCGTCTACAATGAGCAGTTCTTC
TRBD1	TRBJ2-7	few	TRBV5-4	CASSLEVGGEYF	TGTGCCAGCAGCTTGGAAGTAGGGGGCGAGTACTTC
.	TRBJ2-2	many	TRBV7-2	CASSLAGAATGELFF	TGTGCCAGCAGCTTAGCAGGGGCGGCCACCGGGGAGCTGTTTTTT
.	TRBJ2-5	many	TRBV5-1	CASSLRPLEAQETQYF	TGCGCCAGCAGCTTGCGTCCCCTAGAGGCCCAAGAGACCCAGTACTTC
TRBD2	TRBJ2-2	few	TRBV6-6	CASRPGIAGNTGELFF	TGTGCCAGCAGACCCGGGATAGCGGGAAACACCGGGGAGCTGTTTTTT
.	TRBJ1-5	.	TRBV19	CVSSIVSGNQPQHF	TGTGTCAGTAGTATAGTTTCGGGCAATCAGCCCCAGCATTTT
TRBD1	TRBJ1-1	many	TRBV6-5	CASSYATGAIMNTEAFF	TGTGCCAGCAGTTACGCGACAGGGGCCATCATGAACACTGAAGCTTTCTTT
.	TRBJ2-1	.	TRBV7-8	CASSPLAVSSYNEQFF	TGTGCCAGCAGTCCATTAGCGGTTAGCTCCTACAATGAGCAGTTCTTC
.	TRBJ1-2	few	TRBV7-8	CASSSDVTYGYTF	TGTGCCAGCAGCTCGGACGTTACCTATGGCTACACCTTC
TRBD2	TRBJ2-3	few	TRBV29-1	CSVPGLTTDTQYF	TGCAGCGTGCCGGGACTAACGACAGATACGCAGTATTTT
TRBD2	TRBJ2-3	few	TRBV7-2	CASSPRGLAGGAVNRADTQYF	TGTGCCAGCAGCCCGCGGGGACTAGCGGGAGGGGCGGTCAACAGGGCAGATACGCAGTATTTT
.	TRBJ2-3	few	TRBV7-3	CASSLQSTDTQYF	TGTGCCAGCAGCTTACAAAGCACAGATACGCAGTATTTT
TRBD2	TRBJ2-1	many	TRBV5-1	CASSLATSALSSYNEQFF	TGCGCCAGCAGCTTGGCCACTAGCGCGCTGAGCTCCTACAATGAGCAGTTCTTC
.	TRBJ2-4	many	TRBV7-9	CASSLDGTLAKNIQYF	TGTGCCAGCAGCTTGGACGGGACCCTAGCCAAAAACATTCAGTACTTC
.	TRBJ2-2	medium-sized	TRBV2	CASRPISANTGELFF	TGTGCCAGCAGACCAATCAGCGCGAACACCGGGGAGCTGTTTTTT
TRBD1	TRBJ2-2	many	TRBV11-3	CASSFSEGFLGGLNTGELFF	TGTGCCAGCAGCTTCTCTGAGGGCTTTCTAGGGGGCCTTAACACCGGGGAGCTGTTTTTT
.	TRBJ2-5	many	TRBV7-9	CASSAPGHSETQYF	TGTGCCAGCAGCGCCCCGGGACATTCAGAGACCCAGTACTTC
.	TRBJ2-6	few	TRBV12-3/TRBV12-4	CASRAGANVLTF	TGTGCCAGCAGAGCTGGGGCCAACGTCCTGACTTTC
.	TRBJ2-1	few	TRBV24-1	CATSRAAEQFF	TGTGCCACCAGTAGGGCGGCTGAGCAGTTCTTC
.	TRBJ2-7	many	TRBV6-1	CASSEVVHSYEQYF	TGTGCCAGCAGTGAAGTGGTCCACTCCTACGAGCAGTACTTC
.	TRBJ2-3	few	TRBV29-1	CSVEFVLSDTQYF	TGCAGCGTTGAATTCGTTCTGTCGGATACGCAGTATTTT
.	TRBJ1-1	many	TRBV9	CASSVDVGLNTEAFF	TGTGCCAGCAGCGTAGATGTGGGGTTGAACACTGAAGCTTTCTTT
TRBD2	TRBJ2-7	.	TRBV28	CASSATSGRGVYEQYF	TGTGCCAGCAGCGCGACTAGCGGGAGGGGTGTCTACGAGCAGTACTTC
.	TRBJ1-5	many	TRBV3-1	CASSQQLNQPQHF	TGTGCCAGCAGCCAACAGCTAAATCAGCCCCAGCATTTT
.	TRBJ2-7	few	TRBV19	CASKGRAYEQYF	TGTGCCAGTAAGGGCAGGGCCTACGAGCAGTACTTC
.	TRBJ1-3	once	TRBV6-5	CASSYDTNSGNTIYF	TGTGCCAGCAGTTACGACACCAACTCTGGAAACACCATATATTTT
TRBD1	TRBJ2-5	many	TRBV28	CASSNQGQRQGPF	TGTGCCAGCAGCAATCAGGGACAGAGGCAAGGTCCGTTC
TRBD1	TRBJ1-5	many	TRBV6-5	CASSPGGRNQPQHF	TGTGCCAGCAGCCCAGGGGGCCGCAATCAGCCCCAGCATTTT
TRBD2	TRBJ2-5	many	TRBV6-1	CASSEGLAGGRQETQYF	TGTGCCAGCAGTGAAGGGCTAGCGGGAGGTCGGCAAGAGACCCAGTACTTC
.	TRBJ1-2	many	TRBV5-6	CASSLAVLGQQAYGYTF	TGTGCCAGCAGCTTGGCAGTTTTAGGACAGCAAGCCTATGGCTACACCTTC
TRBD2	TRBJ2-1	many	TRBV6-1	CASPRLAGVGEQFF	TGTGCCAGTCCGAGACTAGCGGGAGTGGGTGAGCAGTTCTTC